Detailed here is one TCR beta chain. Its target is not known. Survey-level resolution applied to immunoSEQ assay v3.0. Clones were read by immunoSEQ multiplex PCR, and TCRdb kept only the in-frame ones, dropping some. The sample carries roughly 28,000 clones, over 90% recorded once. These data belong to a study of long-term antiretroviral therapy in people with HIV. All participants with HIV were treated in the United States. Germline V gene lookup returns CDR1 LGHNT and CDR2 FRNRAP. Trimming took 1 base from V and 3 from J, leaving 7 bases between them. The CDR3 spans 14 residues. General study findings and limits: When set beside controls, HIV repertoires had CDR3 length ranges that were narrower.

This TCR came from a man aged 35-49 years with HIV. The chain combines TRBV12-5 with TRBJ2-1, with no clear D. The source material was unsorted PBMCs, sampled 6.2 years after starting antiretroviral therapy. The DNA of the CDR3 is TGTGCTAGTGGTTTGGGATCGGTCTACAATGAGCAGTTCTTC. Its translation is CASGLGSVYNEQFF.